This T cell receptor (beta chain) was profiled in a study of molecular identifiers for immune sequencing clone quantification. This clonotype was detected a few times. Using its own MiXCR run on the PCR reads, TCRdb lists one record per CDR3 protein. The sample includes hundreds of thousands of distinct CDR3 sequences, nearly 20% of them seen just once. Sequencing was carried out using naive CD8+ T cells from blood, with Jurkat cell RNA spiked in. Subset in this sample: FACS-sorted CD8+CD4-CCR7+CD45RA+ naive T cells. This receptor was taken from a human donor in good health. Some libraries in this study had Jurkat cell RNA spiked in.

Written as DNA, the CDR3 is TGCGCCAGCAGCCAAGACGGAGCCACAGTCAATGAAAAACTGTTTTTT. This encodes CASSQDGATVNEKLFF. The gene calls are TRBV4-3 and TRBJ1-4; D uncertain. Per the germline V gene, CDR1 is LGHNA and CDR2 is YSLEER. V lost 0 bases and J 5 bases, leaving 13 bases between the germline ends. The CDR3 sequence is 16 residues long.